These 22 T cell receptor beta chains share one sample of origin, sequenced in a study of T cells in Graves' hyperthyroidism and ophthalmopathy. TCR beta CDR3 sequences were amplified from RNA transcripts. The HTBI primer set served for first-round RT-PCR of the TCR CDR3. TCRdb independently ran MiXCR on the multiplex PCR reads; one entry per CDR3 protein. The table includes 300,000 or so distinct CDR3 sequences, 16% detected once. The specimen was blood. These receptors came from a man aged 25-45 years with Graves' hyperthyroidism.

This clonotype was observed a few times. The genes are TRBV24-1 and TRBJ2-2, with D perhaps TRBD1 (6 bases). The CDR3 loop spans 15 amino acids. V was trimmed by 5 bases and J by 4 bases, leaving 13 bases between them. Germline lookup yields CDR1 KGHDR and CDR2 SFDVKD. The CDR3 reads CATSGGTTGTGELFF. In DNA, the CDR3 is TGTGCCACCAGTGGGGGGACAACAGGCACCGGGGAGCTGTTTTTT.

This clonotype was seen repeatedly, ten times or more. This sequence joins TRBV29-1 and TRBJ1-2; D is unclear. Germline CDR1 and CDR2: SQVTM and ANQGSEA. CDR3 length equals 14 residues. Trimming shortened V by 0 bases and J by 8 bases, and 16 bases separated the two germline ends. Written as DNA, the CDR3 is TGCAGCGTTGAAGAAGAGGAAGGAGTCGGCGGCTACACCTTC. It is translated as CSVEEEEGVGGYTF. Complete variable domain (other parts from reference TRBV29-1 and TRBJ1-2): SAVISQKPSRDICQRGTSLTIQCQVDSQVTMMFWYRQQPGQSLTLIATANQGSEATYESGFVIDKFPISRPNLTFSTLTVSNMSPEDSSIYLCSVEEEEGVGGYTFGSGTRLTVV.

For this clonotype: A much larger clonotype is one base distant, so this may be a read error. The chain is built from TRBV5-1 and TRBJ1-4, with 8 nucleotides matching TRBD1. The CDR3 spans 14 residues. Germline values: CDR1 SGHRS, CDR2 YFSETQ. Written as DNA, the CDR3 is TGCGCCAGCAGCTTGCAGGGGGCGGGGGAAAGACTGTTTTTT. Protein product: CASSLQGAGERLFF.

This clonotype has at least ten counts. The chain employs TRBV5-1 and TRBJ1-2; 10 nucleotides agree with TRBD1. The CDR3 loop spans 14 amino acids. Germline V gives CDR1 SGHRS, CDR2 YFSETQ. Trimming removed 5 bases from V and 3 bases from J; junction bases left unmatched: 4. The CDR3 spells CASSTGTGDYGYTF. As DNA, the CDR3 is TGCGCCAGCAGTACCGGGACAGGGGACTATGGCTACACCTTC.

This clonotype was observed at least ten times. J is TRBJ2-7 and V is TRBV13; D might be TRBD1 (5 bases). Trimming removed 5 bases at V and 0 bases at J, with 14 bases between. In germline, CDR1 is PRHDT, CDR2 FYEKMQ (reference sequence). This CDR3 region has 15 residues. CDR3 loop: CASSQGAPSSYEQYF. In DNA form, the CDR3 reads TGTGCCAGCAGCCAAGGGGCCCCCTCCTCCTACGAGCAGTACTTC.

This clonotype was seen many times. The chain joins TRBV29-1 to TRBJ2-1; D ambiguous. Germline V lookup: CDR1 SQVTM, CDR2 ANQGSEA. The length of the CDR3 is 14 residues. V was clipped by 4 bases and J by 5 bases, with 15 bases between them. CDR3 sequence (DNA): TGCAGCGTTGGGGTCATAAGGTCTGACAATGAGCAGTTCTTC. Its protein product is CSVGVIRSDNEQFF.

This clonotype was found a few times. The chain employs TRBV5-1 and TRBJ2-7; 11 positions agree with TRBD1. Germline V CDR1 and CDR2: SGHRS, YFSETQ. V shed 3 bases and J 5 bases; nucleotides not matched to a gene: 4. This CDR3 contains 14 residues. CDR3 region: CASSSRTGGDEQYF. CDR3 sequence (DNA): TGCGCCAGCAGCTCTCGGACAGGGGGCGACGAGCAGTACTTC. The whole variable domain, filled in from reference TRBV5-1 and TRBJ2-7, reads KAGVTQTPRYLIKTRGQQVTLSCSPISGHRSVSWYQQTPGQGLQFLFEYFSETQRNKGNFPGRFSGRQFSNSRSEMNVSTLELGDSALYLCASSSRTGGDEQYFGPGTRLTVT.

This clonotype appeared many times. V gene TRBV12-3 or TRBV12-4 combines with J gene TRBJ2-3, with unresolved D. The CDR3 totals 14 residues. Trimming removed 1 base from V and 0 bases from J, with 5 bases in between. The CDR3 nucleotides read TGTGCCAGCAGTTTAGAGAGTAGCACAGATACGCAGTATTTT. This gives the protein CASSLESSTDTQYF.

A few counts support this clonotype. The rearrangement uses TRBV29-1 and TRBJ2-7; D might be TRBD2 (5 bases). Germline V CDR1 and CDR2: SQVTM, ANQGSEA. The CDR3 has 13 residues. V was clipped by 6 bases and J by 7 bases, with 19 bases between them. The CDR3 is CSVRAPLRREQYF. CDR3 nucleotides: TGCAGCGTGAGGGCCCCCCTCCGACGTGAGCAGTACTTC.

This clonotype has a count of ten or more. J is TRBJ2-1 and V is TRBV7-9; no reliable D call. V lost 5 bases, J lost 10 bases, and 12 bases lay in between. The CDR3 has 12 amino acids. Per germline, CDR1 SEHNR and CDR2 FQNEAQ (reference sequence). The CDR3 reads CASSPQSREQFF. DNA for the CDR3: TGTGCCAGCAGCCCCCAGTCCCGGGAGCAGTTCTTC.

This clonotype has at least ten counts. The chain recombines TRBV12-3 or TRBV12-4 with TRBJ2-1, with D maybe TRBD2 (6 bases). V was clipped by 3 bases and J by 3 bases, with 15 bases between them. The CDR3 is made up of 16 amino acids. CDR3 sequence reads: CASSLGGRGNYNEQFF. CDR3 DNA: TGTGCCAGCAGTTTGGGGGGTCGTGGGAACTACAATGAGCAGTTCTTC.

This clonotype was found many times. The V and J genes are TRBV3-1 and TRBJ1-4, with unresolved D. The CDR3 spans 15 residues. Germline lookup yields CDR1 LGHDT and CDR2 YNNKEL (reference sequence). Trimming removed 4 bases at V and 7 bases at J, with 16 bases between. This chain's CDR3 is CASSPSSLGPEKLFF. DNA of the CDR3: TGTGCCAGCAGCCCCTCGAGCCTCGGACCTGAAAAACTGTTTTTT.

This clonotype was seen repeatedly, ten times or more. V is TRBV20-1 and J is TRBJ2-7; the D gene is possibly TRBD1 (6 bases). Trimming cost V 3 bases and J 2 bases, with 17 bases left between them. The CDR3 is 15 amino acids. Germline CDR1 is DFQATT and CDR2 is SNEGSKA (reference sequence). CDR3 residues: CSASRGRDTTYEQYF. The CDR3 bases are TGCAGTGCTAGTAGAGGTAGGGACACCACCTACGAGCAGTACTTC.

This rearrangement joins TRBV7-2 to TRBJ2-6; D gene uncertain. V lost 4 bases to trimming and J lost 0 bases, with 7 bases between them. The CDR3 covers 15 residues. The germline gives CDR1 SGHTA, CDR2 FQGNSA. CDR3 nucleotide sequence: TGTGCCAGCAGCTCTGGTAGCTCTGGGGCCAACGTCCTGACTTTC. Amino acid sequence: CASSSGSSGANVLTF.

The CDR3 DNA reads TGTGCCAGCAGGGAGGAGCTTGGGCAAGCTTTCTTT. This encodes CASREELGQAFF. The chain recombines TRBV12-3 or TRBV12-4 with TRBJ1-1; unclear D gene. CDR3 length equals 12 residues. The germline V and J ends were trimmed by 6 bases and 9 bases, with 14 bases remaining between them.

CDR3 nucleotides: TGTGCCAGCACACTAGCGCGGGGTACGCAGTATTTT. It encodes CASTLARGTQYF. The chain employs TRBV2 and TRBJ2-3; TRBD2 matches at 7 bases. The length of the CDR3 is 12 residues. The germline CDR1 and CDR2 sequences are SNHLY and FYNNEI. After removal of 7 bases from V and 8 bases from J, the junction contained 6 bases not matched to a gene.

A note on this clonotype: In this CDR3 the conserved last residue, phenylalanine or tryptophan, is missing, so a read error is likely. The chain has TRBV10-1 and TRBJ2-3, with 8 bases aligning to TRBD2. The germline V gene has CDR1 WNHNN and CDR2 SYGVQD (reference sequence). This CDR3 spans 16 amino acids. Trimming at V came to 0 bases and at J to 2 bases, leaving 4 bases not matched to a gene. CDR3 sequence: CASSESPGLDTDTQYY. The CDR3 region has the DNA TGCGCCAGCAGTGAGTCGCCGGGACTAGACACAGATACGCAGTATTAT.

This clonotype was detected ten times or more. The chain has TRBV27 and TRBJ1-3; TRBD1 agrees at 8 bases. After removal of 7 bases from V and 0 bases from J, the junction contained 14 bases not matched to a gene. The germline gives CDR1 MNHEY, CDR2 SMNVEV (reference sequence). CDR3 length: 18 amino acids. The CDR3 DNA reads TGTGCCAGCAAACCTCTGACAGCCACAGGGGGCTCTGGAAACACCATATATTTT. Protein sequence: CASKPLTATGGSGNTIYF.

This clonotype has a handful of counts. V gene TRBV24-1 combines with J gene TRBJ1-2; 11 bases match TRBD1. Germline V gene data show CDR1 as KGHDR and CDR2 as SFDVKD. The CDR3 extends over 18 amino acids. The J segment lost 2 bases and the V segment lost 4 bases, leaving 11 bases of the junction unmatched. The CDR3 sequence: CATSDSSGTGGRNYGYTF. CDR3 nucleotides: TGTGCCACCAGTGACTCATCCGGGACAGGGGGAAGAAACTATGGCTACACCTTC.

This clonotype was observed many times. The DNA for the CDR3 is TGTGCCAGCAGACGAATTCGGGGGATCTCTGGGGCCAACGTCCTGACTTTC. Translated, it gives CASRRIRGISGANVLTF. V is TRBV6-1 and J is TRBJ2-6; TRBD2 might be the D (6 bases). Germline V CDR1 and CDR2: MNHNS, SASEGT. Trimming took off 6 bases at V and 0 bases at J, with 15 bases between the two ends. The CDR3 loop spans 17 amino acids.

This clonotype has at least ten counts. The V and J genes are TRBV11-2 and TRBJ2-5; D possibly corresponds to TRBD2 (6 bases). From germline, CDR1 is SGHAT and CDR2 FQNNGV. The V and J ends lost 4 bases and 4 bases respectively, with 13 bases between them. The CDR3 loop spans 14 amino acids. The CDR3 DNA reads TGTGCCAGCAGCTCCCCGGGAGCGGGAGAGACCCAGTACTTC. It is translated as CASSSPGAGETQYF.

This clonotype appeared many times. The chain employs TRBV29-1 and TRBJ2-3; a weak D match, TRBD2 (6 bases). The germline V gene encodes CDR1 SQVTM and CDR2 ANQGSEA. The CDR3 extends over 15 amino acids. With 8 bases removed from V and 2 bases from J, the gap between germline ends came to 20 bases. This CDR3 is CSFLPGGVYTDTQYF. The CDR3 DNA reads as TGCAGCTTCCTCCCCGGCGGGGTATACACAGATACGCAGTATTTT.